Following are 25 T cell receptor beta chains from one sample sequenced in a study of blood T cell repertoires in COVID-19. Measured with immunoSEQ multiplex PCR; TCRdb has only the in-frame clones, and not every one. The sample holds roughly 26,000 clones; 83% are singletons and the top ten take 24%. Sequencing used peripheral blood. The receptors originated from a human donor in a cohort sampled during active COVID-19.

This clone was counted once. The chain joins TRBV28 to TRBJ1-5; D may be TRBD1 (6 bases). Germline V gene sequence: CDR1 MDHEN, CDR2 SYDVKM. V gave up 6 bases and J gave up 6 bases, with 21 bases separating them. The CDR3 is 16 residues long. The chain's CDR3 is CASSLTNYRVAQPQHF. In DNA form, the CDR3 reads TGTGCCAGCAGCCTTACAAACTACAGGGTTGCTCAGCCCCAGCATTTT.

This chain connects TRBV5-1 to TRBJ2-6, with TRBD1 identical over 7 bases. Per germline, CDR1 SGHRS and CDR2 YFSETQ. The ends lost 5 bases at V and 0 bases at J; junction bases unmatched: 5. The CDR3 covers 16 residues. The DNA for the CDR3 is TGCGCCAGCAGTTCGGACAGGATCTCTGGGGCCAACGTCCTGACTTTC. It encodes CASSSDRISGANVLTF.

The chain uses TRBV7-2 and TRBJ2-1; 8 bases are shared with TRBD1. Germline V gene data show CDR1 as SGHTA and CDR2 as FQGNSA. The CDR3 runs 12 residues. Losses at the gene ends were 6 bases for V and 8 bases for J; bases not matched to a gene: 3. DNA for the CDR3: TGTGCCAGCAGTTGGACAGGGCATGAGCAGTTCTTC. The encoded protein is CASSWTGHEQFF.

The chain combines TRBV4-2 with TRBJ1-1, with 9 positions matching TRBD1. Germline CDR1 LGHNA, CDR2 YNFKEQ. Trimming removed 4 bases from V and 7 bases from J; junction bases left unmatched: 7. The CDR3 covers 14 residues. The CDR3: CASSPSRDRDEAFF. In DNA, the CDR3 is TGTGCCAGCAGCCCGTCCCGGGACAGGGATGAAGCTTTCTTT.

This chain uses TRBV12-5 with TRBJ2-4; weak D call: TRBD2 (6 bases). In germline, CDR1 is LGHNT, CDR2 FRNRAP. This CDR3 is 14 amino acids long. The germline V and J ends were trimmed by 5 bases and 1 base, with 9 bases remaining between them. The CDR3 DNA follows: TGTGCTAGTGGTCCGGGAGTTGCCAAAAACATTCAGTACTTC. The encoded protein is CASGPGVAKNIQYF.

The CDR3 here is CATTRPGGRGYTF. DNA of the CDR3: TGTGCCACCACGAGGCCGGGGGGCAGGGGCTACACCTTC. The rearrangement uses TRBV25-1 and TRBJ1-2; maybe TRBD1 (6 bases). The CDR3 spans 13 residues. The V gene lost 10 bases and the J gene lost 8 bases, with 20 bases spanning the gap. The germline CDR1 and CDR2 sequences are MGHDK and SYGVNS.

This clone was detected a few times. Written as DNA, the CDR3 is TGTGCCAGCAGTTACGGACAGCATATGAACACTGAAGCTTTCTTT. It is translated as CASSYGQHMNTEAFF. This chain joins TRBV6-2 or TRBV6-3 and TRBJ1-1; D may be TRBD1 (6 bases). V lost 2 bases, J lost 0 bases, and 10 bases lay in between. The CDR3 consists of 15 residues. Germline V gives CDR1 MNHEY, CDR2 SVGEGT.

The chain joins TRBV29-1 to TRBJ1-5, with 7 bases matching TRBD1. This CDR3 has 14 residues. Germline assignment: CDR1 SQVTM and CDR2 ANQGSEA. V gave up 4 bases and J gave up 5 bases; unmatched junction bases: 8. The CDR3, as DNA: TGCAGCGTTGTGGTAGGGGGCCTCGATCAGCCCCAGCATTTT. Translation: CSVVVGGLDQPQHF.

This rearrangement joins TRBV11-2 to TRBJ1-1; 8 bases map to TRBD1. With 1 base clipped from V and 2 bases from J, the junction kept 6 bases outside the gene matches. This CDR3 has 16 amino acids. Germline V gene sequence: CDR1 SGHAT, CDR2 FQNNGV. This CDR3 is CASSLANRGINTEAFF. CDR3 in DNA: TGTGCCAGCAGCTTAGCAAACAGGGGGATTAACACTGAAGCTTTCTTT.

This clone showed up just a few times. The chain carries TRBV3-1 (or the pseudogene TRBV3-2) and TRBJ2-3, with D perhaps matching TRBD1 (6 bases). The CDR3 consists of 18 residues. Trimming stripped 1 base from V and 4 bases from J, with 21 bases between. In germline, CDR1 is LGHDT, CDR2 YNNKEL (reference sequence). The DNA of the CDR3 is TGTGCCAGCAGCCAAGTTTGGGCAGGGGAACACTACGCAGATACGCAGTATTTT. Its protein product is CASSQVWAGEHYADTQYF.

This clone was observed a single time. V and J are TRBV6-1 and TRBJ1-1, with 8 positions matching TRBD1. Germline V gives CDR1 MNHNS, CDR2 SASEGT. After removal of 4 bases from V and 1 base from J, the junction contained 8 bases not matched to a gene. The CDR3 runs 16 residues. The CDR3: CASSADQGAANTEAFF. The CDR3 DNA is TGTGCCAGCAGTGCCGACCAGGGGGCGGCGAACACTGAAGCTTTCTTT.

The chain is built from TRBV7-9 and TRBJ1-1; D is possibly TRBD1 (5 bases). The V gene's germline CDR1 is SEHNR and CDR2 FQNEAQ (reference sequence). V lost 4 bases to trimming and J lost 3 bases, with 15 bases between them. The CDR3 contains 15 residues. The CDR3 here is CASSSRQTRDTEAFF. CDR3 DNA: TGTGCCAGCAGCTCCAGACAGACCAGGGACACTGAAGCTTTCTTT.

The chain couples TRBV20-1 to TRBJ2-7; D is unclear. Deletions cut 4 bases from V and 2 bases from J, with 6 bases between. The CDR3 spans 11 residues. Germline V gives CDR1 DFQATT, CDR2 SNEGSKA (reference sequence). CDR3 nucleotides: TGCAGTGCTACCCCGGCCTACGAGCAGTACTTC. Its protein is CSATPAYEQYF.

The V gene is TRBV27, the J gene TRBJ1-3, with unresolved D. The germline V gene encodes CDR1 MNHEY and CDR2 SMNVEV (reference sequence). V lost 11 bases, J lost 0 bases, and 11 bases lay in between. The CDR3 runs 13 residues. CDR3 coding DNA: TGTGCCCTCAGCGGGGACTCTGGAAACACCATATATTTT. This codes for CALSGDSGNTIYF.

The rearrangement uses TRBV19 and TRBJ1-1; D is perhaps TRBD1 (5 bases). Germline V gene lookup returns CDR1 LNHDA and CDR2 SQIVND (reference sequence). Trimming pared 0 bases from V and 3 bases from J, leaving 20 bases between. This CDR3 contains 18 residues. As DNA, the CDR3 is TGTGCCAGTAGTATAGATCCCTTTCTGGGTGGAGGGGACACTGAAGCTTTCTTT. Encoded protein: CASSIDPFLGGGDTEAFF.

The chain links TRBV10-3 to TRBJ2-7, with D tentatively TRBD1 (5 bases). The CDR3 runs 14 residues. V was pared by 2 bases and J by 6 bases, with 14 bases between. Germline V gene data show CDR1 as ENHRY and CDR2 as SYGVKD. The CDR3 DNA is TGTGCCATCAGTGAGCCGGACACGCGCTCCGAGCAGTACTTC. This sequence encodes CAISEPDTRSEQYF.

This clone was recorded only once. V is TRBV27 and J is TRBJ2-3; TRBD1 aligns across 10 bases. This CDR3 is built from 17 residues. Looked up from germline, CDR1 is MNHEY and CDR2 is SMNVEV (reference sequence). V shed 10 bases and J 1 base; nucleotides not matched to a gene: 14. The CDR3 sequence: CATTPPGQGSGTDTQYF. DNA for the CDR3: TGTGCCACCACCCCTCCGGGACAGGGGTCCGGCACAGATACGCAGTATTTT.

This clone came up once. The V call is TRBV27, the J call TRBJ2-7; 10 bases match TRBD2. The germline gives CDR1 MNHEY, CDR2 SMNVEV (reference sequence). CDR3 size: 16 residues. With 8 bases clipped from V and 1 base from J, the junction kept 11 bases outside the gene matches. The CDR3 nucleotides are TGTGCCAGCGGGTCTAGCGGGGGCCCTCGGTCCTACGAGCAGTACTTC. Amino acid sequence: CASGSSGGPRSYEQYF.

This clone appeared a single time. V usage is TRBV5-6 and J usage is TRBJ1-1; D might be TRBD1 (5 bases). The germline V gene has CDR1 SGHDT and CDR2 YYEEEE. Trimming left V 0 bases short and J 0 bases short, with 6 bases between. The CDR3 totals 14 residues. This chain's CDR3 is CASSLGTLNTEAFF. In DNA form, the CDR3 reads TGTGCCAGCAGCTTGGGGACATTGAACACTGAAGCTTTCTTT.

This clone was seen only a few times. The J gene is TRBJ1-1, the V gene TRBV10-3, with 9 bases lining up with TRBD1. J was trimmed by 0 bases and V by 0 bases; bases with no gene match: 11. This CDR3 has 19 amino acids. From germline, CDR1 is ENHRY and CDR2 SYGVKD. CDR3 in DNA: TGTGCCATCAGTGAGTCAAATACCGGGACAGGGAGCATGAACACTGAAGCTTTCTTT. This translates into CAISESNTGTGSMNTEAFF.

The chain recombines TRBV7-9 with TRBJ2-1; 8 bases match TRBD1. CDR1 is SEHNR, CDR2 FQNEAQ, per germline (reference sequence). V lost 1 base and J lost 3; bases outside the gene matches: 5. This CDR3 is built from 16 residues. The CDR3, as DNA: TGTGCCAGCAGCTTAGGATTCGGGACAGGCTACAATGAGCAGTTCTTC. This translates into CASSLGFGTGYNEQFF. Drawing the rest from reference TRBV7-9 and TRBJ2-1, the complete variable domain is DTGVSQNPRHKITKRGQNVTFRCDPISEHNRLYWYRQTLGQGPEFLTYFQNEAQLEKSRLLSDRFSAERPKGSFSTLEIQRTEQGDSAMYLCASSLGFGTGYNEQFFGPGTRLTVL.

The rearrangement uses TRBV15 and TRBJ2-7; no clear D gene. Trimming pared 2 bases from V and 9 bases from J, leaving 11 bases between. CDR1 and CDR2 (germline): LNHNV, YYDKDF (reference sequence). The CDR3 totals 12 residues. The CDR3 loop reads CATSRKQGAQYF. The DNA of the CDR3 is TGTGCCACCAGCAGAAAGCAAGGAGCGCAGTACTTC.

In this sample, this clone turned up once. CDR3 bases: TGTGCCAGCAGCTCGCGGACAGGGGTGAACACTGAAGCTTTCTTT. Translating gives CASSSRTGVNTEAFF. The rearrangement joins TRBV7-9 to TRBJ1-1; 9 bases are a match to TRBD1. J lost 0 bases, V lost 4 bases, and 3 bases had no gene match. Germline CDR1 SEHNR, CDR2 FQNEAQ (reference sequence). CDR3 size: 15 residues.

This chain's CDR3 is CASSLKRGQGAMGNQPQHF. DNA of the CDR3: TGTGCCAGCAGCCTAAAACGGGGACAGGGGGCCATGGGCAATCAGCCCCAGCATTTT. The chain uses TRBV7-6 and TRBJ1-5; 12 bases agree with TRBD1. The trim removed 5 bases at V and 2 bases at J, leaving 13 bases unmatched. The germline V gene has CDR1 SGHVS and CDR2 FNYEAQ. The CDR3 is made up of 19 amino acids.

The chain uses TRBV27 and TRBJ2-1, with TRBD2 matching 12 bases. The ends lost 3 bases at V and 4 bases at J; junction bases unmatched: 7. CDR3 length: 17 amino acids. Germline V lookup: CDR1 MNHEY, CDR2 SMNVEV (reference sequence). The CDR3 DNA reads as TGTGCCAGCAGTTTCCTAGTACTAGCGGGGGGATACAATGAGCAGTTCTTC. As protein: CASSFLVLAGGYNEQFF.